The next 15 T cell receptor beta chains were all read from a single sample in a study of response to subunit inactivated influenza vaccine. TCRdb processed the RT-PCR reads anew with MiXCR; each CDR3 protein has one entry. The table lists 630,000 or so distinct CDR3 sequences, about 15% of them singletons. Sample: PBMCs from blood, taken 11 to 12 days after vaccination. These receptors all stem from a man in his fifties or sixties who received an inactivated influenza vaccine.

This chain uses TRBV30 with TRBJ1-5; 7 positions match TRBD1. The germline V gene encodes CDR1 GTSNPN and CDR2 SVGIG (reference sequence). The CDR3 is 15 residues long. Germline trimming cut 3 bases from V and 7 bases from J; bases unmatched to any gene: 12. Written as DNA, the CDR3 is TGTGCCTGGAGGGCCGGGCCAGGGGGGAACCAGCCCCAGCATTTT. Encoded protein: CAWRAGPGGNQPQHF.

This clonotype was detected only a few times. CDR3 residues: CASKRDGNQPQHF. DNA for the CDR3: TGTGCCAGCAAACGGGACGGCAATCAGCCCCAGCATTTT. The V gene is TRBV6-1, the J gene TRBJ1-5; D may be TRBD1 (5 bases). The germline V and J ends were trimmed by 7 bases and 2 bases, with 9 bases remaining between them. CDR3 length: 13 residues. CDR1 MNHNS and CDR2 SASEGT come from the germline V gene.

This chain connects TRBV20-1 to TRBJ2-7; TRBD1 might be the D (6 bases). The V end lost 5 bases, the J end lost 5 bases, and 13 bases lay between the germline ends. CDR1 and CDR2 (germline): DFQATT, SNEGSKA (reference sequence). The CDR3 runs 12 residues. The CDR3 DNA follows: TGCAGTGCTCGCAGGGGCCGGGACGAGCAGTACTTC. Its protein product is CSARRGRDEQYF.

This clonotype was picked up a small number of times. This chain connects TRBV20-1 to TRBJ2-3; D is undetermined. Germline V CDR1 and CDR2: DFQATT, SNEGSKA (reference sequence). The CDR3 contains 13 residues. Trimming stripped 6 bases from V and 3 bases from J, with 13 bases between. The CDR3 DNA reads as TGCAGTGCGGAATCTAGAAGAACAGATACGCAGTATTTT. It is translated as CSAESRRTDTQYF.

This clonotype was seen many times. The rearrangement links TRBV7-2 to TRBJ1-5; D ambiguous. The CDR3 contains 15 residues. V was trimmed by 3 bases and J by 0 bases, leaving 9 bases between them. Germline-derived CDR1 and CDR2 are SGHTA and FQGNSA. In DNA, the CDR3 is TGTGCCAGCAGCTTGAAGGCTCTTAGCAATCAGCCCCAGCATTTT. Protein sequence: CASSLKALSNQPQHF.

This clonotype has a handful of counts. V and J are TRBV7-9 and TRBJ2-7; D possibly corresponds to TRBD2 (6 bases). Between the trimmed V and J ends, which lost 2 bases and 0 bases, there was a span of 11 bases. The CDR3 spans 15 residues. CDR1 and CDR2 (germline): SEHNR, FQNEAQ (reference sequence). CDR3 DNA sequence: TGTGCCAGCAGCTTATTTGGCGGGGTCTCCTACGAGCAGTACTTC. This encodes CASSLFGGVSYEQYF.

The CDR3 spells CASNPGTSGSNTGELFF. CDR3 DNA sequence: TGTGCCAGTAACCCCGGGACTAGCGGGTCGAACACCGGGGAGCTGTTTTTT. V is TRBV28 and J is TRBJ2-2; 12 nucleotides match TRBD2. V shed 9 bases, J shed 0 bases, and the junction held 8 bases outside the gene matches. This CDR3 comprises 17 residues. Germline V gene data show CDR1 as MDHEN and CDR2 as SYDVKM.

The rearrangement uses TRBV20-1 and TRBJ2-7, with D tentatively TRBD2 (5 bases). The germline CDR1 and CDR2 sequences are DFQATT and SNEGSKA (reference sequence). The CDR3 loop spans 15 amino acids. Between the trimmed V and J ends, which lost 3 bases and 7 bases, there was a span of 22 bases. CDR3 loop: CSASPKPRTTGEQYF. CDR3 nucleotide sequence: TGCAGTGCTAGCCCGAAACCCAGAACTACGGGGGAGCAGTACTTC.

This clonotype was detected only a few times. The chain recombines TRBV30 with TRBJ1-6, with D tentatively TRBD1 (6 bases). The length of the CDR3 is 14 residues. The germline V gene encodes CDR1 GTSNPN and CDR2 SVGIG (reference sequence). V was pared by 3 bases and J by 5 bases, with 11 bases between. The CDR3 region is CAWSLQGNNSPLHF. DNA for the CDR3: TGTGCCTGGAGCCTCCAGGGGAATAATTCACCCCTCCACTTT.

The rearrangement joins TRBV12-3 or TRBV12-4 to TRBJ2-1; possible D gene TRBD2, 6 bases. The CDR3 loop spans 14 amino acids. The V end lost 6 bases, the J end lost 8 bases, and 17 bases lay between the germline ends. The CDR3, as DNA: TGTGCCAGCAGGAGAACTACTAGCATCGATGAGCAGTTCTTC. This translates into CASRRTTSIDEQFF.

This clonotype was recorded a few times. V usage is TRBV13 and J usage is TRBJ2-5, with TRBD2 identical over 10 bases. From germline, CDR1 is PRHDT and CDR2 FYEKMQ (reference sequence). After removal of 2 bases from V and 5 bases from J, the junction contained 8 bases not matched to a gene. This CDR3 has 16 amino acids. This CDR3 reads CASSLYLAGAKETQYF. CDR3 nucleotide sequence: TGTGCCAGCAGCTTATACCTAGCGGGGGCGAAGGAGACCCAGTACTTC. Full variable domain (outside the CDR3, taken from reference TRBV13 and TRBJ2-5): AAGVIQSPRHLIKEKRETATLKCYPIPRHDTVYWYQQGPGQDPQFLISFYEKMQSDKGSIPDRFSAQQFSDYHSELNMSSLELGDSALYFCASSLYLAGAKETQYFGPGTRLLVL.

This clonotype appeared a few times. This chain joins TRBV5-1 and TRBJ2-7; 10 bases are shared with TRBD1. CDR3 length: 15 amino acids. The ends lost 3 bases at V and 5 bases at J; junction bases unmatched: 8. Germline CDR1 is SGHRS and CDR2 is YFSETQ. CDR3 bases: TGCGCCAGCAGCTCCACGGGACAGGGGTCCCACGAGCAGTACTTC. Protein product: CASSSTGQGSHEQYF.

This clonotype was seen repeatedly, ten times or more. The CDR3 DNA follows: TGCAGCGTTGGCCGTGGCGGGGAGCTGTTTTTT. Residues: CSVGRGGELFF. The rearrangement uses TRBV29-1 and TRBJ2-2; D gene uncertain. The CDR3 contains 11 residues. V lost 4 bases and J lost 7, with 7 bases in between. The V gene's germline CDR1 is SQVTM and CDR2 ANQGSEA.

In this sample, this clonotype turned up a few times. This chain links TRBV12-3 or TRBV12-4 with TRBJ2-5; D not certain. This CDR3 is 13 amino acids long. V was trimmed by 3 bases and J by 5 bases, leaving 10 bases between them. The DNA for the CDR3 is TGTGCCAGCAGTTTGGCGTCAGTGGAGACCCAGTACTTC. Translation gives CASSLASVETQYF.

This clonotype has more than one count but fewer than ten. The chain combines TRBV4-3 with TRBJ1-3; D gene unclear. Germline CDR1 reads LGHNA; CDR2 reads YSLEER. V was trimmed by 2 bases and J by 0 bases, leaving 11 bases between them. CDR3 length equals 16 residues. The CDR3 DNA reads as TGCGCCAGCAGCCAATCGTCTACTCCCTCTGGAAACACCATATATTTT. Its protein is CASSQSSTPSGNTIYF.